The rows below give T cell receptor beta chains drawn from one sample of a study of blood T cell repertoires in COVID-19. Measured with immunoSEQ multiplex PCR; TCRdb has only the in-frame clones, and not every one. This table holds approximately 470,000 clones, about 90% found once. The sample taken for sequencing was PBMCs or T cells enriched from blood (not recorded which). All receptors derive from a woman aged 18-35 years who had recovered from COVID-19. Both conserved end residues are part of each CDR3. The D gene is left open where the match is weak. Clone size is given for some rows only: seen once, a few or many times, or a class if the clone is expanded.

J | V | D | size | CDR3 | DNA
TRBJ1-1 | TRBV7-9 | . | . | CASSSNRDAAFF | TGTGCCAGCAGCTCCAACAGGGACGCAGCTTTCTTT
TRBJ1-1 | TRBV3-1/TRBV3-2 | . | once | CASSYWGEVGTEAFF | TGTGCCAGCAGCTACTGGGGGGAGGTAGGCACTGAAGCTTTCTTT
TRBJ1-2 | TRBV7-8 | TRBD1 | . | CASSLPGGSGYTF | TGTGCCAGCAGCTTACCAGGGGGGAGCGGCTACACCTTC
TRBJ2-7 | TRBV10-1 | TRBD1 | . | CASSESRYQGATEQYF | TGCGCCAGCAGTGAGTCGAGGTACCAGGGGGCGACCGAGCAGTACTTC
TRBJ1-1 | TRBV5-4 | . | . | CASSLAAGLMNTEAFF | TGTGCCAGCAGCTTGGCGGCAGGGCTGATGAACACTGAAGCTTTCTTT
TRBJ1-2 | TRBV4-2 | . | . | CASSPILQENYGYTF | TGTGCCAGCAGCCCGATCTTACAGGAAAACTATGGCTACACCTTC
TRBJ2-1 | TRBV5-8 | TRBD1 | . | CASSPDRPNNEQFF | TGTGCCAGCAGCCCGGACAGGCCAAACAATGAGCAGTTCTTC
TRBJ1-1 | TRBV12-3/TRBV12-4 | . | . | CASSPYGNTEAFF | TGTGCCAGCAGCCCGTACGGGAACACTGAAGCTTTCTTT
TRBJ2-3 | TRBV5-1 | TRBD1 | few | CASGDRGGEADTQYF | TGCGCCAGCGGTGACAGGGGCGGGGAGGCAGATACGCAGTATTTT
TRBJ1-2 | TRBV28 | . | . | CASSSQGRGYGYTF | TGTGCCAGCAGTTCGCAAGGCCGCGGCTATGGCTACACCTTC
TRBJ2-5 | TRBV10-3 | TRBD2 | . | CAISEVTGGETQYF | TGTGCCATCAGTGAGGTGACGGGAGGAGAGACCCAGTACTTC
TRBJ2-1 | TRBV4-1 | TRBD1 | . | CASSQGGGQGLYNEQFF | TGCGCCAGCAGCCAAGGGGGGGGACAGGGGCTTTACAATGAGCAGTTCTTC
TRBJ1-5 | TRBV7-2 | . | . | CASSFLGAINQPQHF | TGTGCCAGCAGCTTTCTGGGGGCTATAAATCAGCCCCAGCATTTT
TRBJ1-1 | TRBV7-2 | . | . | CASSWGGGQNTEAFF | TGTGCCAGCAGCTGGGGGGGAGGTCAGAACACTGAAGCTTTCTTT
TRBJ2-7 | TRBV30 | . | . | CAWSLLGPYEQYF | TGTGCCTGGTCTTTACTCGGTCCCTACGAGCAGTACTTC
TRBJ2-1 | TRBV19 | TRBD1 | . | CASSHPLQGGHNEQFF | TGTGCCAGTAGTCACCCTTTACAGGGGGGACACAATGAGCAGTTCTTC
TRBJ2-2 | TRBV7-3 | . | once | CASSLNGVTHTGELFF | TGTGCCAGCAGCTTAAACGGGGTTACCCACACCGGGGAGCTGTTTTTT
TRBJ1-2 | TRBV10-1 | . | . | CASSADRNGGYTF | TGCGCCAGCAGTGCCGACAGGAATGGAGGCTACACCTTC
TRBJ1-1 | TRBV28 | TRBD1 | . | CASSSVGQGARAFF | TGTGCCAGCAGCTCCGTCGGACAGGGGGCGAGGGCTTTCTTT
TRBJ1-2 | TRBV7-9 | . | . | CASSHGDYGYTF | TGTGCCAGCAGCCACGGGGACTATGGCTACACCTTC
TRBJ1-2 | TRBV5-4 | TRBD1 | . | CASSSDPGQVYGYTF | TGTGCCAGCAGCTCGGACCCGGGACAGGTCTATGGCTACACCTTC
TRBJ1-4 | TRBV7-8 | . | . | CASMAAYNEKLFF | TGTGCCAGCATGGCGGCCTATAATGAAAAACTGTTTTTT
TRBJ2-1 | TRBV7-9 | . | . | CASSFTGSAYNEQFF | TGTGCCAGCAGCTTCACAGGGTCGGCCTACAATGAGCAGTTCTTC
TRBJ2-7 | TRBV4-2 | TRBD2 | . | CASSQDRATAGGSHEQYF | TGTGCCAGCAGCCAAGATCGGGCGACGGCGGGGGGGTCCCACGAGCAGTACTTC
TRBJ2-5 | TRBV6-2/TRBV6-3 | TRBD2 | . | CASSKTGTSLETQYF | TGTGCCAGCAGTAAAACCGGGACTAGCTTGGAGACCCAGTACTTC